Below are 27 T cell receptor beta chains sequenced from a single sample in a study of T-cell reconstitution after alpha-beta-depleted transplantation in children. Researchers prepared the TCRbeta library using unique molecular identifiers, the study reports. MiXCR, run by TCRdb on the PCR reads, gives a single entry per CDR3 protein. The profile shows approximately 520,000 distinct CDR3 sequences, about 33% of them singletons. Sequencing was performed on PBMCs from the stem cell graft donor, taken from the stem cell graft. All receptors derive from a human donor who donated a stem cell graft to a child with aplastic anemia.

V is TRBV27 and J is TRBJ2-7; D could derive from TRBD1 or TRBD2 (5 bases each). In germline, CDR1 is MNHEY, CDR2 SMNVEV (reference sequence). This CDR3 has 13 residues. The V gene lost 4 bases and the J gene lost 4 bases, with 11 bases spanning the gap. The chain's CDR3 is CASSWDPGYEQYF. DNA for the CDR3: TGTGCCAGCAGTTGGGACCCAGGGTACGAGCAGTACTTC.

This clonotype occurred a few times. This rearrangement joins TRBV19 to TRBJ1-3; D gene ambiguous. The length of the CDR3 is 14 residues. CDR1 LNHDA and CDR2 SQIVND come from the germline V gene (reference sequence). With 6 bases removed from V and 0 bases from J, the gap between germline ends came to 9 bases. The CDR3 protein is CASSRASSGNTIYF. The CDR3 DNA follows: TGTGCCAGTAGCCGGGCCTCCTCTGGAAACACCATATATTTT.

The chain joins TRBV12-3 or TRBV12-4 to TRBJ1-2; D is unclear. This CDR3 contains 14 residues. Trimming cost V 7 bases and J 2 bases, with 14 bases left between them. CDR3 coding DNA: TGTGCCAGCAACCAACGAGAGCGGAACTATGGCTACACCTTC. This gives the protein CASNQRERNYGYTF.

This clonotype was seen only a few times. Written as DNA, the CDR3 is TGTGCCAGCTCACTGAAGGACAGGGGAGGGTACACTGAAGCTTTCTTT. Protein sequence: CASSLKDRGGYTEAFF. The chain couples TRBV18 to TRBJ1-1; 9 bases map to TRBD1. V shed 4 bases and J 3 bases; nucleotides not matched to a gene: 9. The CDR3 has 16 amino acids. Germline V gene data show CDR1 as KGHSH and CDR2 as LQKENI. Full variable domain (outside the CDR3, taken from reference TRBV18 and TRBJ1-1): NAGVMQNPRHLVRRRGQEARLRCSPMKGHSHVYWYRQLPEEGLKFMVYLQKENIIDESGMPKERFSAEFPKEGPSILRIQQVVRGDSAAYFCASSLKDRGGYTEAFFGQGTRLTVV.

V gene TRBV7-9 combines with J gene TRBJ1-5; no firm D call. From germline, CDR1 is SEHNR and CDR2 FQNEAQ (reference sequence). The CDR3 has 13 amino acids. Trimming took 4 bases from V and 7 from J, leaving 11 bases between them. The DNA for the CDR3 is TGTGCCAGCAGCTCGGTCAAGGGACAGCCCCAGCATTTT. It translates to CASSSVKGQPQHF.

There are a few counts of this clonotype. The chain links TRBV6-5 to TRBJ1-5; D may be TRBD1 (5 bases). This CDR3 comprises 14 residues. Looked up from germline, CDR1 is MNHEY and CDR2 is SVGAGI. Trimming removed 2 bases at V and 7 bases at J, with 12 bases between. CDR3 DNA sequence: TGTGCCAGCAGTTACAGGGGAGGAGGCCAGCCCCAGCATTTT. It translates to CASSYRGGGQPQHF.

The rearrangement links TRBV11-1 to TRBJ1-5; TRBD1 aligns across 9 bases. The germline gives CDR1 SGHAT, CDR2 FQDESV (reference sequence). The CDR3 contains 20 residues. Unmatched junction bases numbered 14, after V lost 1 base and J lost 1 base. This chain's CDR3 is CASSLESGTGSFLSNQPQHF. The CDR3 DNA reads as TGTGCCAGCAGCTTAGAATCCGGGACAGGGAGCTTTTTAAGCAATCAGCCCCAGCATTTT.

There are a few counts of this clonotype. The chain couples TRBV14 to TRBJ2-2; unclear D gene. The CDR3 runs to 13 residues. The V gene's germline CDR1 is SGHDN and CDR2 FVKESK. The V gene lost 3 bases and the J gene lost 5 bases, with 7 bases spanning the gap. DNA for the CDR3: TGTGCCAGCAGCCAGGGTTTAACCGGGGAGCTGTTTTTT. This encodes CASSQGLTGELFF. The whole variable domain, filled in from reference TRBV14 and TRBJ2-2, reads EAGVTQFPSHSVIEKGQTVTLRCDPISGHDNLYWYRRVMGKEIKFLLHFVKESKQDESGMPNNRFLAERTGGTYSTLKVQPAELEDSGVYFCASSQGLTGELFFGEGSRLTVL.

This clonotype was detected only a few times. Relative to the germline gene, one junction end is altered; a read error may explain this. This sequence joins TRBV7-2 and TRBJ2-1; a weak D match, TRBD2 (5 bases). Looked up from germline, CDR1 is SGHTA and CDR2 is FQGNSA. The CDR3 runs 13 residues. The CDR3 DNA sequence: TGTGCCAGCGGCTTAACGGGGATCAATGAGCAGTTCTTC. This translates into CASGLTGINEQFF.

This clonotype appeared a few times. The J gene is TRBJ2-5, the V gene TRBV12-3 or TRBV12-4; D may be TRBD1 (6 bases). The CDR3 totals 15 residues. The ends were cut back, 6 bases at V and 2 bases at J, with 16 bases in the middle. The CDR3 nucleotides read TGTGCCAGCAGCCGTCCATGGGGGCAGCAAGAGACCCAGTACTTC. This translates into CASSRPWGQQETQYF.

This clonotype was counted between two and nine times. V gene TRBV12-3 or TRBV12-4 combines with J gene TRBJ2-1; possibly TRBD2 for D (6 bases). V lost 6 bases and J 0 bases, leaving 12 bases between the germline ends. This CDR3 has 15 amino acids. The CDR3 reads CASRRDWSSYNEQFF. The CDR3 coding sequence is TGTGCCAGCAGGCGGGACTGGAGCTCCTACAATGAGCAGTTCTTC.

This clonotype appeared a few times. V gene TRBV11-2 combines with J gene TRBJ2-5; no firm D call. Trimming removed 5 bases at V and 2 bases at J, with 15 bases between. Germline V gene lookup returns CDR1 SGHAT and CDR2 FQNNGV. The CDR3 is 15 residues long. Here the CDR3 reads CASSQWPGSQETQYF. The CDR3 DNA follows: TGTGCCAGCAGCCAGTGGCCAGGCTCGCAAGAGACCCAGTACTTC.

This clonotype was seen only a few times. The rearrangement links TRBV27 to TRBJ2-2, with D hard to call. This CDR3 is 17 amino acids long. Germline CDR1 and CDR2: MNHEY and SMNVEV (reference sequence). The V and J ends lost 6 bases and 2 bases respectively, with 19 bases between them. The CDR3 spells CASSPFSSSLNTGELFF. The DNA of the CDR3 is TGTGCCAGCAGCCCCTTTAGCTCCAGCCTCAACACCGGGGAGCTGTTTTTT.

This clonotype has just a few counts. The chain employs TRBV6-5 and TRBJ1-5; D gene ambiguous. The CDR3 length is 11 residues. Per germline, CDR1 MNHEY and CDR2 SVGAGI. Trimming took 7 bases from V and 8 from J, leaving 9 bases between them. CDR3 loop: CASNKREPQHF. The CDR3 nucleotides are TGTGCCAGCAACAAGCGGGAGCCCCAGCATTTT.

This chain links TRBV20-1 with TRBJ1-1; D unclear. CDR1 and CDR2 from the germline V gene are DFQATT and SNEGSKA (reference sequence). Trimming removed 3 bases from V and 3 bases from J, with 17 bases in between. The CDR3 has 15 amino acids. The CDR3 sequence is CSASPPPGRDTEAFF. CDR3 coding DNA: TGCAGTGCTAGCCCCCCGCCCGGGAGGGACACTGAAGCTTTCTTT.

This clonotype appeared a few times. V and J are TRBV4-3 and TRBJ2-3; 8 positions match TRBD2. Germline V gene lookup returns CDR1 LGHNA and CDR2 YSLEER. Trimming removed 0 bases from V and 0 bases from J; junction bases left unmatched: 5. The CDR3 is 17 residues long. CDR3 sequence: CASSQDVPSGSTDTQYF. CDR3 coding DNA: TGCGCCAGCAGCCAAGATGTCCCTAGCGGGAGCACAGATACGCAGTATTTT.

The chain has TRBV2 and TRBJ2-7; D perhaps matches TRBD2 (5 bases). The length of the CDR3 is 15 residues. The germline CDR1 and CDR2 sequences are SNHLY and FYNNEI. V lost 7 bases, J lost 2 bases, and 18 bases lay in between. This CDR3 reads CASIRTPPPPYEQYF. DNA for the CDR3: TGTGCCAGCATACGGACTCCACCCCCTCCCTACGAGCAGTACTTC.

This sequence joins TRBV12-3 or TRBV12-4 and TRBJ2-5; 11 nucleotides match TRBD2. This CDR3 spans 16 amino acids. The trim removed 4 bases at V and 1 base at J, leaving 5 bases unmatched. The CDR3 DNA follows: TGTGCCAGCAGTTCCGGACTAGCGGGCGGCCAAGAGACCCAGTACTTC. Its translation is CASSSGLAGGQETQYF.

This clonotype occurred a few times. The gene calls are TRBV9 and TRBJ2-1, with 9 bases that match TRBD1. V lost 0 bases, J lost 7 bases, and 8 bases stayed unmatched. CDR1 is SGDLS, CDR2 YYNGEE, per germline. This CDR3 region has 16 residues. The CDR3 nucleotides read TGTGCCAGCAGCGTAGTCCCGACAGGGGGAAGGAATGAGCAGTTCTTC. This sequence encodes CASSVVPTGGRNEQFF. Using reference TRBV9 and TRBJ2-1 for the parts outside the CDR3, the full variable domain is DSGVTQTPKHLITATGQRVTLRCSPRSGDLSVYWYQQSLDQGLQFLIQYYNGEERAKGNILERFSAQQFPDLHSELNLSSLELGDSALYFCASSVVPTGGRNEQFFGPGTRLTVL.

V usage is TRBV11-2 and J usage is TRBJ2-1; 8 bases agree with TRBD2. Germline values: CDR1 SGHAT, CDR2 FQNNGV. The CDR3 runs to 15 residues. The V and J ends lost 5 bases and 3 bases, in that order; junction bases with no gene match: 6. The CDR3 loop is CASSVLAELYNEQFF. The CDR3 DNA is TGTGCCAGCAGCGTACTAGCGGAGCTCTACAATGAGCAGTTCTTC.

In its sample, this clonotype was seen a few times. The V and J genes are TRBV3-1 and TRBJ1-2, with D perhaps matching TRBD1 (5 bases). The germline V gene encodes CDR1 LGHDT and CDR2 YNNKEL (reference sequence). V dropped 0 bases and J dropped 14 bases, with 13 bases sitting between them. The CDR3 loop spans 12 amino acids. The CDR3 sequence is CASSQDSYRKTF. In nucleotides, the CDR3 is TGTGCCAGCAGCCAAGATTCATACAGGAAAACCTTC.

The J gene is TRBJ2-2, the V gene TRBV28; tentatively, D is TRBD1 or TRBD2 (7 bases each). Germline V gene sequence: CDR1 MDHEN, CDR2 SYDVKM. CDR3 length equals 19 residues. With 7 bases removed from V and 0 bases from J, the gap between germline ends came to 24 bases. CDR3 residues: CASNPPRGGRDSNTGELFF. The CDR3 nucleotides are TGTGCCAGCAACCCTCCCAGGGGGGGGCGAGACTCGAACACCGGGGAGCTGTTTTTT.

The rearrangement links TRBV15 to TRBJ2-4, with unresolved D. In germline, CDR1 is LNHNV, CDR2 YYDKDF (reference sequence). This CDR3 is 14 amino acids long. The V and J ends lost 6 bases and 1 base respectively, with 10 bases between them. The DNA for the CDR3 is TGTGCCACCAGACCCGAGGTGGCCAAAAACATTCAGTACTTC. Translation: CATRPEVAKNIQYF.

The chain combines TRBV6-1 with TRBJ1-1; D unclear. Trimming took 6 bases from V and 1 from J, leaving 9 bases between them. The germline gives CDR1 MNHNS, CDR2 SASEGT. The CDR3 loop spans 13 amino acids. CDR3 loop: CASRDFRNTEAFF. In nucleotides, the CDR3 is TGTGCCAGCAGGGACTTCAGGAACACTGAAGCTTTCTTT.

This rearrangement joins TRBV20-1 to TRBJ2-2; 7 nucleotides match TRBD2. After removal of 0 bases from V and 7 bases from J, the junction contained 5 bases not matched to a gene. The germline gives CDR1 DFQATT, CDR2 SNEGSKA (reference sequence). The CDR3 runs to 14 residues. This chain's CDR3 is CSARDPRENGELFF. DNA of the CDR3: TGCAGTGCTAGAGATCCGCGGGAGAACGGGGAGCTGTTTTTT.

This clonotype has just a few counts. The chain uses TRBV20-1 and TRBJ1-1; weak D call: TRBD1 (6 bases). Germline V gene lookup returns CDR1 DFQATT and CDR2 SNEGSKA (reference sequence). This CDR3 has 13 residues. Trimming shortened V by 5 bases and J by 7 bases, and 17 bases separated the two germline ends. The chain's CDR3 is CSAYRDNGHEAFF. In DNA, the CDR3 is TGCAGTGCTTACCGGGACAATGGCCATGAAGCTTTCTTT.

This clonotype was counted a few times. The chain combines TRBV5-1 with TRBJ2-3, with D unresolved. The CDR3 totals 14 residues. V was pared by 6 bases and J by 1 base, with 12 bases between. In germline, CDR1 is SGHRS, CDR2 YFSETQ. The CDR3 is CASNPEEGTDTQYF. The DNA for the CDR3 is TGCGCCAGCAACCCCGAGGAAGGCACAGATACGCAGTATTTT.